A single sample is the source of the 12 T cell receptor beta chains below, sequenced in a study of blood T cell repertoires in COVID-19. Clones were sequenced by immunoSEQ multiplex PCR, and TCRdb holds only the in-frame ones, with some missing. The profile shows about 210,000 clones, around three quarters of them singletons. Source material: peripheral blood. The source is an older woman with acute or convalescent COVID-19.

The V gene is TRBV10-3, the J gene TRBJ2-2, with TRBD1 matching 7 bases. The CDR3 is made up of 14 amino acids. Germline CDR1 reads ENHRY; CDR2 reads SYGVKD. J gave up 5 bases and V 11 bases, and 11 bases lay outside the gene matches. CDR3 nucleotide sequence: TGTGCCTCCATAACAGGGGAAAGGACCGGGGAGCTGTTTTTT. Translated, it gives CASITGERTGELFF.

The rearrangement uses TRBV6-5 and TRBJ1-2, with no clear D. Germline CDR1 is MNHEY and CDR2 is SVGAGI. V shed 9 bases and J shed 2 bases, with 19 bases lying between them. There are 15 residues in the CDR3. The CDR3 region is CASILGGFKNYGYTF. The CDR3, as DNA: TGTGCCAGTATTCTGGGAGGGTTTAAGAACTATGGCTACACCTTC.

V is TRBV30 and J is TRBJ1-2, with D tentatively TRBD1 (5 bases). The CDR3 extends over 12 amino acids. V lost 3 bases and J 4 bases, leaving 9 bases between the germline ends. The germline V gene has CDR1 GTSNPN and CDR2 SVGIG (reference sequence). CDR3 nucleotide sequence: TGTGCCTGGAGACACAGGCCCTATGGCTACACCTTC. Translation gives CAWRHRPYGYTF.

This chain links TRBV15 with TRBJ2-7, with D tentatively TRBD1 (5 bases). V was clipped by 4 bases and J by 3 bases, with 7 bases between them. Germline V gene lookup returns CDR1 LNHNV and CDR2 YYDKDF (reference sequence). This CDR3 comprises 12 residues. The CDR3 is CATSKGYYEQYF. The CDR3 DNA is TGTGCCACCAGCAAGGGGTACTACGAGCAGTACTTC.

The CDR3, as DNA: TGTGCCAGCAGTGAATATAGGGGAAATAATTCACCCCTCCACTTT. Amino acid sequence: CASSEYRGNNSPLHF. The chain employs TRBV25-1 and TRBJ1-6; perhaps TRBD1 as D (5 bases). CDR1 MGHDK and CDR2 SYGVNS come from the germline V gene. CDR3 size: 15 residues. V lost 0 bases to trimming and J lost 5 bases, with 8 bases between them.

V is TRBV6-6 and J is TRBJ2-3, with D possibly being TRBD2 (7 bases). From germline, CDR1 is MNHNY and CDR2 SVGAGI (reference sequence). There are 13 residues in the CDR3. V dropped 4 bases and J dropped 9 bases, with 14 bases sitting between them. The CDR3 loop is CASSSGPGGTQYF. CDR3 DNA: TGTGCCAGCAGTTCCGGGCCGGGGGGCACGCAGTATTTT.

CDR3 nucleotide sequence: TGTGCCAGCAGCCAACAGGGGAGCTCCTACGAGCAGTACTTC. Translation gives CASSQQGSSYEQYF. The chain couples TRBV3-1 (or the pseudogene TRBV3-2) to TRBJ2-7, with a possible D match to TRBD1 (6 bases). Germline lookup yields CDR1 LGHDT and CDR2 YNNKEL (reference sequence). V was pared by 2 bases and J by 0 bases, with 8 bases between. The CDR3 runs to 14 residues.

The J gene is TRBJ1-4, the V gene TRBV7-7, with 9 nucleotides matching TRBD1. Trimming took 3 bases from V and 8 from J; bases not matched to a gene: 1. Germline V lookup: CDR1 SSHAT, CDR2 FNYEAQ (reference sequence). The CDR3 extends over 13 amino acids. In DNA, the CDR3 is TGTGCCAGCAGCTTCGGGACAGGGGAAAAACTGTTTTTT. Its protein is CASSFGTGEKLFF.

This clone was seen a few times. J is TRBJ2-1 and V is TRBV5-1, with 10 positions matching TRBD2. Trimming removed 2 bases from V and 4 bases from J; junction bases left unmatched: 3. From germline, CDR1 is SGHRS and CDR2 YFSETQ. This CDR3 spans 15 amino acids. The CDR3 sequence: CASSFSGGEYNEQFF. The CDR3 DNA follows: TGCGCCAGCAGCTTCAGCGGGGGGGAGTACAATGAGCAGTTCTTC.

The chain is built from TRBV7-7 and TRBJ2-5, with a possible D match to TRBD2 (5 bases). V lost 1 base to trimming and J lost 5 bases, with 17 bases between them. The CDR3 is 16 residues long. CDR1 is SSHAT and CDR2 is FNYEAQ in the germline V gene (reference sequence). This CDR3 reads CASSLGVALKRETQYF. Here the CDR3 DNA reads TGTGCCAGCAGCTTAGGGGTAGCGTTGAAAAGGGAGACCCAGTACTTC.

This clone was observed a single time. The chain joins TRBV4-3 to TRBJ1-2; 7 bases map to TRBD1. This CDR3 is built from 16 residues. Germline V gene sequence: CDR1 LGHNA, CDR2 YSLEER. Losses at the gene ends were 0 bases for V and 2 bases for J; bases not matched to a gene: 6. The chain's CDR3 is CASSQDGRQGNYGYTF. The CDR3 bases are TGCGCCAGCAGCCAAGATGGGCGACAGGGAAACTATGGCTACACCTTC.

In DNA form, the CDR3 reads TGCGCCAGCAGCTTGGGCAGCGTTGCAACTAATGAAAAACTGTTTTTT. This gives the protein CASSLGSVATNEKLFF. This rearrangement joins TRBV5-1 to TRBJ1-4; no clear D gene. V lost 0 bases to trimming and J lost 0 bases, with 9 bases between them. CDR1 SGHRS and CDR2 YFSETQ come from the germline V gene. This CDR3 contains 16 residues. The full variable domain, with the rest looked up from reference TRBV5-1 and TRBJ1-4, is KAGVTQTPRYLIKTRGQQVTLSCSPISGHRSVSWYQQTPGQGLQFLFEYFSETQRNKGNFPGRFSGRQFSNSRSEMNVSTLELGDSALYLCASSLGSVATNEKLFFGSGTQLSVL.